The 30 T cell receptor beta chains below were found in one sample sequenced in a study of T cell responses to AZD1222 COVID-19 vaccine. Repertoires were generated with immunoSEQ multiplex PCR, while TCRdb's copy carries only in-frame clones and drops some. The sample holds some 120,000 clones, about nine tenths seen once. This specimen was peripheral blood, taken on day 0 of AZD1222 vaccination. The receptors stem from an adult in good health.

CDR3 amino acids: CASSGTRRNTGELFF. CDR3 nucleotides: TGTGCCAGCAGTGGGACTAGACGGAACACCGGGGAGCTGTTTTTT. V is TRBV27 and J is TRBJ2-2; 8 bases line up with TRBD2. The CDR3 spans 15 residues. Germline V gives CDR1 MNHEY, CDR2 SMNVEV (reference sequence). The J segment lost 1 base and the V segment lost 5 bases, leaving 3 bases of the junction unmatched.

Regarding this clone: A much bigger clone sits one base away, suggesting this may be a read error. The chain employs TRBV4-2 and TRBJ2-7; D gene ambiguous. The ends were cut back, 4 bases at V and 4 bases at J, with 11 bases in the middle. The CDR3 has 13 residues. Germline-derived CDR1 and CDR2 are LGHNA and YNFKEQ. CDR3 sequence (DNA): TGTGCCAGCAGCCTTAGCAGGATGTACGAGCAGTACTTC. Translation gives CASSLSRMYEQYF.

Comments on this clone: The sample contains more than one DNA sequence encoding this CDR3. CDR3: CASSSGLNQPQHF. CDR3 in DNA: TGTGCCAGCAGCTCTGGATTAAATCAGCCCCAGCATTTT. V is TRBV7-2 and J is TRBJ1-5; D unresolved. The CDR3 length is 13 residues. Deletions cut 4 bases from V and 4 bases from J, with 8 bases between. In germline, CDR1 is SGHTA, CDR2 FQGNSA.

This rearrangement joins TRBV7-2 to TRBJ1-4; D may be TRBD1 (6 bases). The CDR3 contains 15 residues. Germline loops: CDR1 SGHTA, CDR2 FQGNSA. The ends were cut back, 4 bases at V and 6 bases at J, with 15 bases in the middle. CDR3 loop: CASSSHGTQDEKLFF. The CDR3 DNA reads as TGTGCCAGCAGCTCCCACGGGACACAGGATGAAAAACTGTTTTTT.

This chain uses TRBV6-6 with TRBJ1-5; 9 bases are a match to TRBD1. Germline V gene sequence: CDR1 MNHNY, CDR2 SVGAGI (reference sequence). The CDR3 totals 13 residues. Losses at the gene ends were 6 bases for V and 6 bases for J; bases not matched to a gene: 3. The CDR3, as DNA: TGTGCCAGCAGAACAGGGGGCGGTCAGCCCCAGCATTTT. This codes for CASRTGGGQPQHF.

This chain joins TRBV10-3 and TRBJ1-6; 9 nucleotides agree with TRBD1. This CDR3 has 14 amino acids. The trim removed 4 bases at V and 6 bases at J, leaving 1 base unmatched. Germline V lookup: CDR1 ENHRY, CDR2 SYGVKD. CDR3: CAISGQGGNSPLHF. The CDR3 coding sequence is TGTGCCATCAGTGGACAGGGGGGTAATTCACCCCTCCACTTT.

This chain joins TRBV11-2 and TRBJ2-2; D not resolved. Germline-derived CDR1 and CDR2 are SGHAT and FQNNGV. Trimming left V 1 base short and J 6 bases short, with 9 bases between. This CDR3 spans 14 amino acids. As DNA, the CDR3 is TGTGCCAGCAGCTTAGGCCCCAGTGCCGGGGAGCTGTTTTTT. This codes for CASSLGPSAGELFF.

The chain carries TRBV5-5 and TRBJ1-4; unclear D gene. CDR3 length: 14 residues. Trimming left V 4 bases short and J 4 bases short, with 11 bases between. Per germline, CDR1 SGHKS and CDR2 YYEKEE (reference sequence). CDR3 coding DNA: TGTGCCAGCAGCCCTCGCGGGGATAATGAAAAACTGTTTTTT. It encodes CASSPRGDNEKLFF.

The rearrangement joins TRBV7-2 to TRBJ1-1, with 10 bases lining up with TRBD1. The CDR3 loop spans 15 amino acids. Germline CDR1 is SGHTA and CDR2 is FQGNSA. J gave up 4 bases and V 1 base, and 3 bases lay outside the gene matches. CDR3: CASSLGGQGPTEAFF. CDR3 nucleotides: TGTGCCAGCAGCTTAGGGGGACAGGGGCCCACTGAAGCTTTCTTT.

The V gene is TRBV5-6, the J gene TRBJ1-5; no clear D. Germline V gene data show CDR1 as SGHDT and CDR2 as YYEEEE. V was trimmed by 1 base and J by 2 bases, leaving 13 bases between them. The CDR3 length is 16 residues. Written as DNA, the CDR3 is TGTGCCAGCAGCTTGTCGGGGAGGAAGGGCAATCAGCCCCAGCATTTT. Translation: CASSLSGRKGNQPQHF. Combining the CDR3 with reference TRBV5-6 and TRBJ1-5 gives the whole variable domain DAGVTQSPTHLIKTRGQQVTLRCSPKSGHDTVSWYQQALGQGPQFIFQYYEEEERQRGNFPDRFSGHQFPNYSSELNVNALLLGDSALYLCASSLSGRKGNQPQHFGDGTRLSIL.

The rearrangement uses TRBV27 and TRBJ1-6; 12 bases agree with TRBD1. This CDR3 spans 18 amino acids. In germline, CDR1 is MNHEY, CDR2 SMNVEV (reference sequence). V trimming: 2 bases; J trimming: 5 bases; junction bases outside the gene matches: 7. In nucleotides, the CDR3 is TGTGCCAGCAGTTTACGAGGGACAGGGGGCGCGGATAATTCACCCCTCCACTTT. As protein: CASSLRGTGGADNSPLHF.

V and J are TRBV2 and TRBJ2-6, with 10 bases matching TRBD1. V shed 9 bases, J shed 0 bases, and the junction held 8 bases outside the gene matches. This CDR3 is built from 17 residues. Germline V gene data show CDR1 as SNHLY and CDR2 as FYNNEI. The CDR3 DNA sequence: TGTGCCAGGGACAGGGGGTCCCTCTCCTCTGGGGCCAACGTCCTGACTTTC. Translated, it gives CARDRGSLSSGANVLTF.

The chain employs TRBV5-4 and TRBJ1-2; maybe TRBD1 (5 bases). This CDR3 region has 15 residues. Germline CDR1 SGHNT, CDR2 YYREEE (reference sequence). Trimming removed 2 bases at V and 5 bases at J, with 16 bases between. The CDR3 spells CASSFERGNNYGYTF. The CDR3 nucleotides read TGTGCCAGCAGCTTTGAGAGGGGCAATAATTATGGCTACACCTTC.

The rearrangement joins TRBV12-3 or TRBV12-4 to TRBJ1-1; D ambiguous. The ends were cut back, 8 bases at V and 3 bases at J, with 7 bases in the middle. This CDR3 is built from 11 residues. This CDR3 reads CASGTYTEAFF. CDR3 bases: TGTGCCAGCGGTACATACACTGAAGCTTTCTTT.

V is TRBV11-2 and J is TRBJ1-1; D not certain. The CDR3 covers 11 residues. V was pared by 5 bases and J by 7 bases, with 8 bases between. Looked up from germline, CDR1 is SGHAT and CDR2 is FQNNGV. In DNA form, the CDR3 reads TGTGCCAGCAGCCCCGGGGATGAAGCTTTCTTT. Its translation: CASSPGDEAFF.

The V call is TRBV27, the J call TRBJ1-2; weak D call: TRBD1 (5 bases). Germline CDR1 MNHEY, CDR2 SMNVEV (reference sequence). V was pared by 4 bases and J by 2 bases, with 17 bases between. The CDR3 contains 16 residues. The CDR3 DNA is TGTGCCAGCAGTTCACTCCCTTTCCAGGGAAACTATGGCTACACCTTC. This gives the protein CASSSLPFQGNYGYTF.

The genes are TRBV28 and TRBJ1-1; D ambiguous. The CDR3 runs to 13 residues. Germline-derived CDR1 and CDR2 are MDHEN and SYDVKM. V lost 7 bases, J lost 5 bases, and 14 bases lay in between. In nucleotides, the CDR3 is TGTGCCAGCACCCCGCCCGGCCGAACTGAAGCTTTCTTT. It specifies CASTPPGRTEAFF. Full variable domain (outside the CDR3, taken from reference TRBV28 and TRBJ1-1): DVKVTQSSRYLVKRTGEKVFLECVQDMDHENMFWYRQDPGLGLRLIYFSYDVKMKEKGDIPEGYSVSREKKERFSLILESASTNQTSMYLCASTPPGRTEAFFGQGTRLTVV.

CDR3 sequence reads: CASSLGQIMNYGYTF. CDR3 bases: TGTGCCAGCAGCTTGGGACAGATAATGAACTATGGCTACACCTTC. The chain has TRBV5-4 and TRBJ1-2; possibly TRBD1 for D (5 bases). V lost 0 bases and J lost 2, with 11 bases in between. Germline V gene sequence: CDR1 SGHNT, CDR2 YYREEE (reference sequence). The CDR3 runs 15 residues. The full variable domain, rest sourced from reference TRBV5-4 and TRBJ1-2, is ETGVTQSPTHLIKTRGQQVTLRCSSQSGHNTVSWYQQALGQGPQFIFQYYREEENGRGNFPPRFSGLQFPNYSSELNVNALELDDSALYLCASSLGQIMNYGYTFGSGTRLTVV.

The chain combines TRBV11-3 with TRBJ1-2; 10 positions agree with TRBD1. In germline, CDR1 is SGHNT, CDR2 YENEEA. V was clipped by 0 bases and J by 3 bases; unmatched bases: 4. This CDR3 comprises 16 residues. The CDR3 here is CASSLDPDRGHYGYTF. In nucleotides, the CDR3 is TGTGCCAGCAGCTTAGACCCTGACAGGGGGCACTATGGCTACACCTTC.

This chain connects TRBV5-1 to TRBJ2-7; 10 positions match TRBD2. The ends lost 0 bases at V and 4 bases at J; junction bases unmatched: 7. Germline CDR1 and CDR2: SGHRS and YFSETQ. This CDR3 spans 16 amino acids. The CDR3 region has the DNA TGCGCCAGCAGCTTGGCCCGCGGTAGCGGGAGGTACGAGCAGTACTTC. Protein: CASSLARGSGRYEQYF.

The CDR3 reads CASSFSGEGGTEAFF. In DNA, the CDR3 is TGTGCCAGCAGCTTTTCGGGGGAAGGCGGCACTGAAGCTTTCTTT. The chain recombines TRBV7-3 with TRBJ1-1, with D possibly being TRBD1 (5 bases). The germline V gene has CDR1 SGHTA and CDR2 FQGTGA. V was shortened by 3 bases and J by 4 bases, with 15 bases between the two germline ends. The CDR3 is made up of 15 amino acids.

This clone was seen only once. This rearrangement joins TRBV28 to TRBJ1-1; no reliable D call. Germline V CDR1 and CDR2: MDHEN, SYDVKM. The CDR3 runs 15 residues. The V end lost 8 bases, the J end lost 1 base, and 17 bases lay between the germline ends. The DNA for the CDR3 is TGTGCCAGCGGCCGACAAGCCGTTTCGAACACTGAAGCTTTCTTT. This codes for CASGRQAVSNTEAFF.

The chain couples TRBV7-8 to TRBJ1-5, with TRBD1 as a possible D gene (5 bases). Germline values: CDR1 SGHVS, CDR2 FQNEAQ. The CDR3 runs to 14 residues. Trimming removed 1 base at V and 6 bases at J, with 10 bases between. CDR3 nucleotides: TGTGCCAGCAGCTTAGAGGGACCAATTCAGCCCCAGCATTTT. Translated, it gives CASSLEGPIQPQHF. The whole variable domain, filled in from reference TRBV7-8 and TRBJ1-5, reads GAGVSQSPRYKVAKRGQDVALRCDPISGHVSLFWYQQALGQGPEFLTYFQNEAQLDKSGLPSDRFFAERPEGSVSTLKIQRTQQEDSAVYLCASSLEGPIQPQHFGDGTRLSIL.

The CDR3 protein is CASSFNPGSIGNTIYF. The CDR3 bases are TGTGCCAGCAGCTTCAACCCGGGGAGTATTGGAAACACCATATATTTT. The chain combines TRBV11-2 with TRBJ1-3; unclear D gene. The V and J ends lost 3 bases and 3 bases respectively, with 15 bases between them. The CDR3 is 16 amino acids. Germline V gives CDR1 SGHAT, CDR2 FQNNGV. Looking up the rest from reference TRBV11-2 and TRBJ1-3 gives the full variable domain: EAGVAQSPRYKIIEKRQSVAFWCNPISGHATLYWYQQILGQGPKLLIQFQNNGVVDDSQLPKDRFSAERLKGVDSTLKIQPAKLEDSAVYLCASSFNPGSIGNTIYFGEGSWLTVV.

This clone has only a few counts. The chain uses TRBV7-2 and TRBJ1-2; D might be TRBD1 (5 bases). The germline CDR1 and CDR2 sequences are SGHTA and FQGNSA. The CDR3 covers 12 residues. Trimming cost V 1 base and J 13 bases, with 13 bases left between them. CDR3: CASSLVGVVRTF. The CDR3 DNA reads TGTGCCAGCAGCTTAGTAGGGGTTGTGCGCACCTTC.

The rearrangement uses TRBV19 and TRBJ1-2; 8 bases agree with TRBD1. CDR1 LNHDA and CDR2 SQIVND come from the germline V gene (reference sequence). The J segment lost 2 bases and the V segment lost 7 bases, leaving 3 bases of the junction unmatched. This CDR3 is built from 13 residues. This CDR3 is CASTGGENYGYTF. The CDR3, as DNA: TGTGCCAGTACAGGGGGCGAAAACTATGGCTACACCTTC.

V usage is TRBV11-3 and J usage is TRBJ1-3, with 8 positions matching TRBD1. Germline V gene data show CDR1 as SGHNT and CDR2 as YENEEA. The CDR3 totals 15 residues. V lost 5 bases to trimming and J lost 2 bases; unmatched junction nucleotides: 5. Here the CDR3 DNA reads TGTGCCAGCAGCCTCAGACAGGGGACTGGAAACACCATATATTTT. Protein sequence: CASSLRQGTGNTIYF.

The chain is built from TRBV4-2 and TRBJ1-5; 8 bases line up with TRBD1. J was trimmed by 5 bases and V by 6 bases; bases with no gene match: 3. The CDR3 runs 13 residues. The germline V gene encodes CDR1 LGHNA and CDR2 YNFKEQ. This CDR3 is CASSYRGDQPQHF. In nucleotides, the CDR3 is TGTGCCAGCAGTTACAGGGGGGATCAGCCCCAGCATTTT.

V is TRBV11-3 and J is TRBJ2-1; no clear D. Germline CDR1 reads SGHNT; CDR2 reads YENEEA. The CDR3 is 12 residues long. The ends were cut back, 5 bases at V and 6 bases at J, with 8 bases in the middle. CDR3 loop: CASSPRSNEQFF. Written as DNA, the CDR3 is TGTGCCAGCAGCCCCCGGTCCAATGAGCAGTTCTTC.

V is TRBV15 and J is TRBJ2-5, with 7 bases lining up with TRBD1. Trimming cost V 1 base and J 3 bases; bases outside gene matches: 2. CDR1 and CDR2 from the germline V gene are LNHNV and YYDKDF (reference sequence). This CDR3 comprises 14 residues. DNA of the CDR3: TGTGCCACCAGCAGAGTGGGGACAGAAGAGACCCAGTACTTC. Translated: CATSRVGTEETQYF.